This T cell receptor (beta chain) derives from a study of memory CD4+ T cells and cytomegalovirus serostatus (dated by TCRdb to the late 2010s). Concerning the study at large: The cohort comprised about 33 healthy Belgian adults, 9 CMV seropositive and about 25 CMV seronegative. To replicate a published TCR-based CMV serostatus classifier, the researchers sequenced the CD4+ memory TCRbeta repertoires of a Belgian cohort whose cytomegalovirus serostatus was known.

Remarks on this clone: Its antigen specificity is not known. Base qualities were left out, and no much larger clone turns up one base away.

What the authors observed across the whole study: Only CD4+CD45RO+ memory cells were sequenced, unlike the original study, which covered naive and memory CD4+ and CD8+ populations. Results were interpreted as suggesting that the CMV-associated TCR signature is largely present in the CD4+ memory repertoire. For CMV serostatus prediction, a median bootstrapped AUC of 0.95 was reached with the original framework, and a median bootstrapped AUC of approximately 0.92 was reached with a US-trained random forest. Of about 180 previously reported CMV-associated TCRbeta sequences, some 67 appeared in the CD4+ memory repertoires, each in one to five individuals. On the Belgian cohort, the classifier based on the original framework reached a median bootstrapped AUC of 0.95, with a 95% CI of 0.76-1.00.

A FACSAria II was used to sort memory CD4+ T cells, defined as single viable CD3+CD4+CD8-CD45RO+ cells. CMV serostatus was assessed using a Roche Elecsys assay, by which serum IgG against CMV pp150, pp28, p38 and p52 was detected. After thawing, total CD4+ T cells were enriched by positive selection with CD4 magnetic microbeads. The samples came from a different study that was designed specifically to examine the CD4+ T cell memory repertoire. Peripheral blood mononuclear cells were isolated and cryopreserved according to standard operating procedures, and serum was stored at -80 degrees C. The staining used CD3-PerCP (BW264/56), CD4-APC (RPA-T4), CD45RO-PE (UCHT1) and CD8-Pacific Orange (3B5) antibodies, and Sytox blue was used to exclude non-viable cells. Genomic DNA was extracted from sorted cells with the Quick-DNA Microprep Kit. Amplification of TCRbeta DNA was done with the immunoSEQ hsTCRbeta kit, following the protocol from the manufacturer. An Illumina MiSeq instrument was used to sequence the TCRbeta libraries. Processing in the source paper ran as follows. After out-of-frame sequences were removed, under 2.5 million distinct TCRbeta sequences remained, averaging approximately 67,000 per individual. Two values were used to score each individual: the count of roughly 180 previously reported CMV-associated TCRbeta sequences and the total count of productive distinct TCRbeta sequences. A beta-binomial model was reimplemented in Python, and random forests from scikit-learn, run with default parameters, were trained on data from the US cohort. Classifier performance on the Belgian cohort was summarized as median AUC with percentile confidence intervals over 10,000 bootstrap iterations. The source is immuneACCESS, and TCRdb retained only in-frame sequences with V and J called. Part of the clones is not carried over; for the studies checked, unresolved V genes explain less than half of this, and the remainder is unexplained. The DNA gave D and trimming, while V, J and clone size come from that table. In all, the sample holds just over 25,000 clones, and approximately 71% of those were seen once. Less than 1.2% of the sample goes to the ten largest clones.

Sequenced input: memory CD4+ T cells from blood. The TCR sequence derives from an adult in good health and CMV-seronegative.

The sequenced DNA is TGTGCCAGCAGCTTGGGTCCGGACAGGGTAGGGACTGAAGCTTTCTTT. Translated, this is CASSLGPDRVGTEAFF. Rearrangement joined TRBV11-2 to TRBJ1-1; 8 junctional bases match TRBD1. The germline V end is reduced by 3 bases and the J end by 5 bases; junction bases left unmatched: 11. The CDR3, cysteine through phenylalanine, is 16 amino acids long. CDR3 DNA only is kept here, 48 bases in frame from base 1. CDR1 and CDR2 are drawn from the germline V gene: SGHAT, FQNNGV.